The 28 T cell receptor beta chains in this list originate from one sample, sequenced in a study of early T cells in non-severe SARS-CoV-2 infection (dated by TCRdb to the early 2020s). Library preparation employed 5' RACE. The listed sequencing device is NextSeq 500. Using fastp trimming at Q25 and MiXCR clonotype assembly, TCRdb reanalyzed the public sequencing data and kept in-frame beta chains. Each entry merges the rows of one CDR3 protein and shows their most common DNA and genes. The sample table shows 100,000 to 130,000 distinct CDR3 sequences, and more than 9.5% are seen once. Of the sample, 6.5% to 8% falls within the top ten clones. Sequencing used whole blood. These receptors originate from an adult who was a healthcare worker with PCR-confirmed SARS-CoV-2 infection or an uninfected control (not recorded which).

The V gene is TRBV20-1, the J gene TRBJ2-3, with a possible D match to TRBD1 (5 bases). The CDR3 contains 14 residues. V dropped 5 bases and J dropped 3 bases, with 15 bases sitting between them. Germline V gene sequence: CDR1 DFQATT, CDR2 SNEGSKA (reference sequence). CDR3: CSAPVGDGTDTQYF. In DNA, the CDR3 is TGCAGTGCTCCCGTAGGGGATGGGACAGATACGCAGTATTTT.

This clonotype showed up many times. This chain connects TRBV19 to TRBJ1-2; D gene uncertain. Germline CDR1 is LNHDA and CDR2 is SQIVND (reference sequence). Trimming pared 4 bases from V and 5 bases from J, leaving 20 bases between. CDR3 length: 16 residues. The CDR3 DNA reads as TGTGCCAGTAGTACGGATGCGCCCCCCGCGCGTTATGGCTACACCTTC. Translation: CASSTDAPPARYGYTF.

The chain joins TRBV24-1 to TRBJ2-4; 9 bases align to TRBD1. Germline loops: CDR1 KGHDR, CDR2 SFDVKD. This CDR3 spans 16 amino acids. Losses at the gene ends were 4 bases for V and 2 bases for J; bases not matched to a gene: 5. CDR3 in amino acids: CATSDWDRDTKNIQYF. In DNA form, the CDR3 reads TGTGCCACCAGTGACTGGGACAGGGATACCAAAAACATTCAGTACTTC.

The table lists this clonotype with many counts. This chain links TRBV6-2 or TRBV6-3 with TRBJ1-1; 7 positions match TRBD1. Germline V gene lookup returns CDR1 MNHEY and CDR2 SVGEGT. This CDR3 has 13 residues. The V and J ends lost 11 bases and 1 base, in that order; junction bases with no gene match: 7. The CDR3 is CAVFRTGNTEAFF. CDR3 bases: TGTGCCGTTTTCCGGACAGGGAACACTGAAGCTTTCTTT.

This clonotype occurred many times. The rearrangement joins TRBV10-3 to TRBJ2-1; 9 nucleotides line up with TRBD2. Germline V gene data show CDR1 as ENHRY and CDR2 as SYGVKD. Trimming took 6 bases from V and 7 from J; bases not matched to a gene: 7. CDR3 length: 14 amino acids. CDR3 loop: CAISPGLAGNEQFF. For the CDR3, the DNA is TGTGCCATCAGCCCGGGACTAGCTGGTAATGAGCAGTTCTTC.

This sequence joins TRBV2 and TRBJ1-2; 12 positions match TRBD1. With 3 bases clipped from V and 7 bases from J, the junction kept 6 bases outside the gene matches. Germline loops: CDR1 SNHLY, CDR2 FYNNEI. This CDR3 is 15 amino acids long. CDR3 bases: TGTGCCAGCAGTGATGGGACAGGGGGCGTCAGTGGCTACACCTTC. Amino acids: CASSDGTGGVSGYTF. Based on the CDR3 plus reference TRBV2 and TRBJ1-2, the full variable domain is EPEVTQTPSHQVTQMGQEVILRCVPISNHLYFYWYRQILGQKVEFLVSFYNNEISEKSEIFDDQFSVERPDGSNFTLKIRSTKLEDSAMYFCASSDGTGGVSGYTFGSGTRLTVV.

This clonotype was seen a handful of times. The chain joins TRBV20-1 to TRBJ2-7, with 9 bases fitting TRBD1. Unmatched junction bases numbered 5, after V lost 2 bases and J lost 6 bases. The germline CDR1 and CDR2 sequences are DFQATT and SNEGSKA (reference sequence). This CDR3 has 13 residues. CDR3 sequence: CSARLPGQGEQYF. The CDR3 bases are TGCAGTGCTAGACTCCCGGGACAGGGCGAGCAGTACTTC.

The chain has TRBV20-1 and TRBJ1-1; no definite D call. This CDR3 is 14 amino acids long. Germline CDR1 is DFQATT and CDR2 is SNEGSKA (reference sequence). V lost 3 bases to trimming and J lost 1 base, with 12 bases between them. The CDR3 DNA is TGCAGTGCTAGTGGTCTACCAGGGAACACTGAAGCTTTCTTT. It codes for CSASGLPGNTEAFF.

This clonotype was seen a few times. The V and J genes are TRBV7-2 and TRBJ1-3; D is unclear. This CDR3 has 15 residues. The germline V and J ends were trimmed by 1 base and 7 bases, with 14 bases remaining between them. CDR1 and CDR2 from the germline V gene are SGHTA and FQGNSA. The CDR3 is CASSLGPSPGNTIYF. The CDR3 DNA is TGTGCCAGCAGCTTAGGGCCTTCCCCGGGCAACACCATATATTTT.

This clonotype was seen more than once but under ten times. The chain is built from TRBV11-2 and TRBJ1-5; D is undetermined. Germline values: CDR1 SGHAT, CDR2 FQNNGV. Trimming shortened V by 0 bases and J by 5 bases, and 8 bases separated the two germline ends. This CDR3 has 14 residues. This CDR3 reads CASSLEGNYQPQHF. The CDR3 DNA sequence: TGTGCCAGCAGCTTAGAGGGAAACTATCAGCCCCAGCATTTT.

This chain connects TRBV7-9 to TRBJ2-7; 7 nucleotides match TRBD2. The CDR3 has 13 residues. Per the germline V gene, CDR1 is SEHNR and CDR2 is FQNEAQ (reference sequence). The V and J ends lost 7 bases and 9 bases, in that order; junction bases with no gene match: 12. The CDR3 is CASTAAGALVQYF. CDR3 DNA: TGTGCCAGCACCGCGGCGGGAGCCCTTGTGCAGTACTTC.

The table lists this clonotype with many counts. The gene calls are TRBV30 and TRBJ1-5, with D perhaps TRBD1 (6 bases). The CDR3 runs 14 residues. Deletions cut 4 bases from V and 7 bases from J, with 17 bases between. Germline CDR1 GTSNPN, CDR2 SVGIG (reference sequence). CDR3 protein: CAWNKQGSGQPQHF. The CDR3 DNA reads TGTGCCTGGAACAAACAGGGAAGTGGGCAGCCCCAGCATTTT.

The chain joins TRBV28 to TRBJ2-7; D call uncertain. Per the germline V gene, CDR1 is MDHEN and CDR2 is SYDVKM. This CDR3 region has 13 residues. Trimming stripped 11 bases from V and 3 bases from J, with 17 bases between. Here the CDR3 reads CAAGVGSGYEQYF. The CDR3, as DNA: TGTGCCGCTGGGGTGGGCTCTGGCTACGAGCAGTACTTC.

Comments on this clonotype: A much larger clonotype is one base distant, so this may be a read error. Since the CDR3 does not end with the conserved phenylalanine or tryptophan, this likely comes from a read error. The chain recombines TRBV29-1 with TRBJ2-1; no clear D. This CDR3 has 11 amino acids. V gave up 5 bases and J gave up 8 bases, with 10 bases separating them. The germline V gene has CDR1 SQVTM and CDR2 ANQGSEA. The CDR3 loop reads CSVRPGYEQFS. The CDR3, as DNA: TGCAGCGTTAGACCCGGTTATGAGCAGTTCTCC.

CDR3 residues: CASSFSGRKQETQYF. In DNA form, the CDR3 reads TGCGCCAGCAGCTTTTCGGGACGAAAACAAGAGACCCAGTACTTC. The chain recombines TRBV5-1 with TRBJ2-5; D might be TRBD1 or TRBD2, each matching 5 bases. Trimming cost V 2 bases and J 2 bases, with 13 bases left between them. CDR1 and CDR2 (germline): SGHRS, YFSETQ. The CDR3 is 15 residues long.

This clonotype was observed a few times. This chain joins TRBV5-1 and TRBJ1-2; D gene ambiguous. This CDR3 has 13 amino acids. Trimming left V 3 bases short and J 2 bases short, with 8 bases between. The germline CDR1 and CDR2 sequences are SGHRS and YFSETQ. CDR3 residues: CASSSTPNYGYTF. The CDR3 DNA reads TGCGCCAGCAGCTCGACACCAAACTATGGCTACACCTTC.

This clonotype was found many times. The J gene is TRBJ2-7, the V gene TRBV10-3; D is possibly TRBD2 (5 bases). The germline gives CDR1 ENHRY, CDR2 SYGVKD. CDR3 length equals 17 residues. Trimming stripped 1 base from V and 0 bases from J, with 16 bases between. CDR3 in amino acids: CAISELPGTTPSYEQYF. The CDR3 DNA sequence: TGTGCCATCAGTGAGTTGCCGGGAACCACTCCCTCCTACGAGCAGTACTTC.

This clonotype was seen more than once but under ten times. The genes are TRBV7-9 and TRBJ2-1, with D unresolved. The ends were cut back, 8 bases at V and 0 bases at J, with 11 bases in the middle. Germline assignment: CDR1 SEHNR and CDR2 FQNEAQ (reference sequence). This CDR3 spans 14 amino acids. CDR3 nucleotide sequence: TGTGCCAGCGGAAGCGAGAGCTCCTACAATGAGCAGTTCTTC. Protein product: CASGSESSYNEQFF. The whole variable domain, remainder taken from reference TRBV7-9 and TRBJ2-1, is DTGVSQNPRHKITKRGQNVTFRCDPISEHNRLYWYRQTLGQGPEFLTYFQNEAQLEKSRLLSDRFSAERPKGSFSTLEIQRTEQGDSAMYLCASGSESSYNEQFFGPGTRLTVL.

At least ten counts were recorded for this clonotype. The chain employs TRBV5-6 and TRBJ1-6, with TRBD1 matching 10 bases. The CDR3 is made up of 16 amino acids. With 0 bases clipped from V and 8 bases from J, the junction kept 5 bases outside the gene matches. From germline, CDR1 is SGHDT and CDR2 YYEEEE. CDR3 DNA sequence: TGTGCCAGCAGCTTGGGGGACAGGGGAGCCGATTCACCCCTCCACTTT. Amino acid sequence: CASSLGDRGADSPLHF.

In this sample, this clonotype turned up a few times. This chain links TRBV5-5 with TRBJ1-4; 7 bases are shared with TRBD1. This CDR3 is 16 amino acids long. With V trimmed by 4 bases and J by 0 bases, 6 bases remained unmatched. CDR1 and CDR2 from the germline V gene are SGHKS and YYEKEE (reference sequence). The CDR3 loop is CASSTGTVPTNEKLFF. The CDR3 coding sequence is TGTGCCAGCAGCACCGGGACAGTCCCAACTAATGAAAAACTGTTTTTT.

In this sample, this clonotype turned up many times. V and J are TRBV15 and TRBJ2-1, with TRBD2 matching 7 bases. CDR1 is LNHNV, CDR2 YYDKDF, per germline (reference sequence). The trim removed 5 bases at V and 11 bases at J, leaving 15 bases unmatched. The CDR3 runs 15 residues. The CDR3 region has the DNA TGTGCCACCAGCCGAGGAGGGCTAGCGGCAACTAAGCAGTTCTTC. It translates to CATSRGGLAATKQFF.

The genes are TRBV18 and TRBJ2-1; D gene ambiguous. Germline assignment: CDR1 KGHSH and CDR2 LQKENI. The CDR3 is 14 residues long. V lost 3 bases and J 8 bases, leaving 14 bases between the germline ends. This CDR3 reads CASSPVEQSHEQFF. Written as DNA, the CDR3 is TGTGCCAGCTCACCTGTTGAACAGTCCCATGAGCAGTTCTTC.

This clonotype has at least ten counts. The chain couples TRBV23-1 to TRBJ2-2, with TRBD1 identical over 7 bases. TRBV23-1 is annotated as an ORF whose role is uncertain. The CDR3 runs to 17 residues. Losses at the gene ends were 1 base for V and 0 bases for J; bases not matched to a gene: 5. The chain's CDR3 is CASSQYRQGANTGELFF. In DNA, the CDR3 is TGCGCCAGCAGTCAATACAGACAGGGCGCGAACACCGGGGAGCTGTTTTTT.

This clonotype was observed a handful of times. The chain combines TRBV20-1 with TRBJ2-7; D uncertain. V was cut by 0 bases and J by 3 bases, with 6 bases left in between. The CDR3 contains 12 residues. Germline V gene lookup returns CDR1 DFQATT and CDR2 SNEGSKA (reference sequence). The CDR3 here is CSARDFSYEQYF. The CDR3 DNA follows: TGCAGTGCTAGAGATTTCAGCTACGAGCAGTACTTC.

This clonotype occurred a few times. V gene TRBV27 combines with J gene TRBJ2-7; 10 bases match TRBD2. Germline V gives CDR1 MNHEY, CDR2 SMNVEV (reference sequence). This CDR3 spans 15 amino acids. Trimming cost V 2 bases and J 3 bases; bases outside gene matches: 4. CDR3 DNA sequence: TGTGCCAGCAGTTTAGATAGCGGGGGGTACTACGAGCAGTACTTC. Protein sequence: CASSLDSGGYYEQYF.

In its sample, this clonotype ranks as medium-sized (0.01 to 0.1%). V usage is TRBV7-2 and J usage is TRBJ1-5, with D tentatively TRBD1 (6 bases). Germline V gene lookup returns CDR1 SGHTA and CDR2 FQGNSA. With 3 bases removed from V and 8 bases from J, the gap between germline ends came to 14 bases. This CDR3 spans 14 amino acids. The CDR3 region has the DNA TGTGCCAGCAGCTTCGGACAGACCATGGAGCCCCAGCATTTT. Translation gives CASSFGQTMEPQHF.

The genes are TRBV11-2 and TRBJ1-1, with D tentatively TRBD1 (5 bases). The V end lost 3 bases, the J end lost 5 bases, and 13 bases lay between the germline ends. Germline CDR1 reads SGHAT; CDR2 reads FQNNGV. The CDR3 has 14 amino acids. The CDR3 region has the DNA TGTGCCAGCAGCTTCGAGGGGCTCGGGACTGAAGCTTTCTTT. It specifies CASSFEGLGTEAFF.

This clonotype was detected ten times or more. The gene calls are TRBV28 and TRBJ1-1; perhaps TRBD1 as D (6 bases). This CDR3 is built from 14 residues. Germline V gene lookup returns CDR1 MDHEN and CDR2 SYDVKM. With 6 bases removed from V and 5 bases from J, the gap between germline ends came to 16 bases. The CDR3 DNA sequence: TGTGCCAGCAGATACAGGGAACGGAGAACTGAAGCTTTCTTT. Translated, it gives CASRYRERRTEAFF.